The clone carrying this T cell receptor (beta chain) showed up just once. Antigen: not known. It was one heparinised blood draw, averaging roughly 100 mL, that each donor gave. Every isolated RNA sample was fully reverse transcribed, so sequencing captured expressed TCRB transcripts. The average output of naive, central memory and regulatory T cell samples was several million reads. This table comes from immunoSEQ multiplex PCR, and its TCRdb copy is limited to in-frame clones, with some not included. Seen here are approximately 380,000 clones, about 16% observed once, and the top ten hold around 0.02%. This sample is drawn from a study of beta chain features in type 1 diabetes. Study-level findings and limits: High TCR expression in some cells could lead to their over-representation in cDNA sequencing. It was not settled here whether HLA type affects TCRB rearrangement.

The length of the CDR3 is 16 residues. Germline assignment: CDR1 SGHDN and CDR2 FVKESK. Trimming pared 1 base from V and 0 bases from J, leaving 12 bases between. This TCR derives from a young woman in good health. The source material was naive CD4+ T cells from blood. This chain connects TRBV14 to TRBJ1-1, with D possibly matching TRBD1 (5 bases). The CDR3 protein is CASSQGWGRVNTEAFF. The CDR3 DNA sequence: TGTGCCAGCAGCCAAGGATGGGGCAGAGTGAACACTGAAGCTTTCTTT.